This T cell receptor beta chain came from a study of Japanese encephalitis immunity and Zika vaccine responses. TCRdb processed the 5' RACE reads anew with MiXCR; each CDR3 protein has one entry. Of under 200 distinct CDR3 sequences detected, roughly an eighth appear once; the ten largest clones hold about 34%. The CDR3 runs to 16 residues. Trimming pared 0 bases from V and 1 base from J, leaving 13 bases between. CDR1 and CDR2 (germline): SGHDT, YYEEEE. Peptide pools at 0.85 to 1 ug/mL each stimulated CFSE-labeled PBMCs over a roughly six-day culture. Live CD56-CD19-CD16-CD3+CD4+ cells with low CFSE were sorted unfixed as proliferating CD4 T cells. This clonotype is deemed hyperexpanded (1% or more).

The sequencing here drew on antigen-activated CD4+ T cells from blood, cultured, taken during a Zika inactivated vaccine study. This chain uses TRBV5-6 with TRBJ2-5, with D tentatively TRBD1 (6 bases). This TCR was sampled from an adult woman who received an inactivated Zika virus vaccine. The CDR3 DNA reads TGTGCCAGCAGCTTGGGCCCCGGACAGATCCAAGAGACCCAGTACTTC. It codes for CASSLGPGQIQETQYF. Based on the CDR3 plus reference TRBV5-6 and TRBJ2-5, the full variable domain is DAGVTQSPTHLIKTRGQQVTLRCSPKSGHDTVSWYQQALGQGPQFIFQYYEEEERQRGNFPDRFSGHQFPNYSSELNVNALLLGDSALYLCASSLGPGQIQETQYFGPGTRLLVL.